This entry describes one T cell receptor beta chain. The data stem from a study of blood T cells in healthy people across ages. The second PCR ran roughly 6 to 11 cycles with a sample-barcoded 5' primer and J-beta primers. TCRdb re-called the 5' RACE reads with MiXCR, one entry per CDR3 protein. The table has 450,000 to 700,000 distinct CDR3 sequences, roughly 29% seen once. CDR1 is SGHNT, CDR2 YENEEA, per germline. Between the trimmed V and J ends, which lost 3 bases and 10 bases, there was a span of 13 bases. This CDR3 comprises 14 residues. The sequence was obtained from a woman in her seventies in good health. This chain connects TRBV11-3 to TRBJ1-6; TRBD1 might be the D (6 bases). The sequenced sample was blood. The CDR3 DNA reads TGTGCCAGCAGCTTTAATACAGGGAGCTCACCCCTCCACTTT. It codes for CASSFNTGSSPLHF. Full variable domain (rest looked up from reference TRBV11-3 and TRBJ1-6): EAGVVQSPRYKIIEKKQPVAFWCNPISGHNTLYWYLQNLGQGPELLIRYENEEAVDDSQLPKDRFSAERLKGVDSTLKIQPAELGDSAVYLCASSFNTGSSPLHFGNGTRLTVT.